Presented here are 10 T cell receptor beta chains from one specimen sequenced in a study of T cell repertoires in cytomegalovirus infection. TCRdb itself ran the reads through MiXCR, one entry per CDR3 protein. The table shows 510,000 or so distinct CDR3 sequences, with about a quarter occurring only once. Sequences were obtained from PBMCs. The receptors come from a human donor in good health (CMV status not recorded). Some clones in this sample may be carry-over from other donors' samples.

The table lists this clonotype with many counts. This chain links TRBV7-2 with TRBJ2-1; D ambiguous. V was cut by 3 bases and J by 0 bases, with 9 bases left in between. From germline, CDR1 is SGHTA and CDR2 FQGNSA. This CDR3 is built from 15 residues. CDR3 nucleotides: TGTGCCAGCAGCTTTTCAAGTGGCTCCTACAATGAGCAGTTCTTC. It translates to CASSFSSGSYNEQFF. Full variable domain (missing parts from reference TRBV7-2 and TRBJ2-1): GAGVSQSPSNKVTEKGKDVELRCDPISGHTALYWYRQSLGQGLEFLIYFQGNSAPDKSGLPSDRFSAERTGGSVSTLTIQRTQQEDSAVYLCASSFSSGSYNEQFFGPGTRLTVL.

Only a few counts were recorded for this clonotype. V usage is TRBV7-9 and J usage is TRBJ1-6; D is uncertain. The germline gives CDR1 SEHNR, CDR2 FQNEAQ (reference sequence). V lost 6 bases, J lost 4 bases, and 4 bases lay in between. This CDR3 region has 12 residues. Written as DNA, the CDR3 is TGTGCCAGCAGTGGATATAATTCACCCCTCCACTTT. This sequence encodes CASSGYNSPLHF.

This clonotype has more than one count but fewer than ten. V and J are TRBV11-2 and TRBJ1-5, with a weak D call TRBD1 (6 bases). CDR1 and CDR2 (germline): SGHAT, FQNNGV. V shed 5 bases and J shed 3 bases, with 11 bases lying between them. The CDR3 is 14 amino acids. The CDR3 DNA reads TGTGCCAGCAGCCTCGGACAGACCAATCAGCCCCAGCATTTT. Its translation is CASSLGQTNQPQHF.

This clonotype showed up just a few times. The CDR3 is CASSPPGTYEQYV. The DNA of the CDR3 is TGTGCCAGCAGTCCCCCCGGGACTTACGAGCAGTACGTC. The chain recombines TRBV6-2 or TRBV6-3 with TRBJ2-7; maybe TRBD2 (6 bases). The ends were cut back, 5 bases at V and 4 bases at J, with 12 bases in the middle. The CDR3 has 13 residues. Germline V lookup: CDR1 MNHEY, CDR2 SVGEGT.

In its sample, this clonotype was seen many times. The genes are TRBV6-1 and TRBJ1-5; tentatively, D is TRBD1 (5 bases). Trimming pared 0 bases from V and 1 base from J, leaving 13 bases between. The CDR3 runs to 17 residues. Germline V gene data show CDR1 as MNHNS and CDR2 as SASEGT. The CDR3 DNA reads as TGTGCCAGCAGTGAAGCGTGGCAGGGCCCAAGCAATCAGCCCCAGCATTTT. Amino acid sequence: CASSEAWQGPSNQPQHF.

The chain is built from TRBV5-6 and TRBJ1-4; D ambiguous. Looked up from germline, CDR1 is SGHDT and CDR2 is YYEEEE. CDR3 length: 13 amino acids. Between the trimmed V and J ends, which lost 7 bases and 8 bases, there was a span of 15 bases. CDR3 coding DNA: TGTGCCAGCCGGGCCATCGGTGGGGAAAAACTGTTTTTT. Encoded protein: CASRAIGGEKLFF.

The chain couples TRBV7-9 to TRBJ2-7; 9 nucleotides align to TRBD1. V lost 5 bases and J lost 5; bases outside the gene matches: 10. Germline CDR1 reads SEHNR; CDR2 reads FQNEAQ (reference sequence). The CDR3 covers 15 residues. The CDR3 bases are TGTGCCAGCAGCCCAGACAGGGGGAATAAGGACGAGCAGTACTTC. Protein: CASSPDRGNKDEQYF.

CDR3 loop: CASSQSDRTKLFF. In nucleotides, the CDR3 is TGCGCCAGCAGCCAGTCTGACAGAACAAAACTGTTTTTT. The chain links TRBV4-1 to TRBJ1-4, with D tentatively TRBD1 (5 bases). Trimming stripped 3 bases from V and 10 bases from J, with 12 bases between. The CDR3 loop spans 13 amino acids. CDR1 is MGHRA, CDR2 YSYEKL, per germline.

The V and J genes are TRBV10-2 and TRBJ2-7; TRBD2 aligns across 10 bases. The junction had 12 bases not matched to a gene; V was cut back by 6 bases and J by 4 bases. The CDR3 is 16 amino acids. Germline V gene data show CDR1 as WSHSY and CDR2 as SAAADI. The CDR3 DNA reads as TGCGCCAGCAGGCCAGCGGGAGGGCCACTAACGTACGAGCAGTACTTC. Residues: CASRPAGGPLTYEQYF.

The chain carries TRBV27 and TRBJ1-5; the D is unclear. In germline, CDR1 is MNHEY, CDR2 SMNVEV (reference sequence). This CDR3 comprises 13 residues. V was cut by 2 bases and J by 8 bases, with 10 bases left in between. In DNA, the CDR3 is TGTGCCAGCAGTTTAGGTCCCGGGGAGCCCCAGCATTTT. Translation: CASSLGPGEPQHF.